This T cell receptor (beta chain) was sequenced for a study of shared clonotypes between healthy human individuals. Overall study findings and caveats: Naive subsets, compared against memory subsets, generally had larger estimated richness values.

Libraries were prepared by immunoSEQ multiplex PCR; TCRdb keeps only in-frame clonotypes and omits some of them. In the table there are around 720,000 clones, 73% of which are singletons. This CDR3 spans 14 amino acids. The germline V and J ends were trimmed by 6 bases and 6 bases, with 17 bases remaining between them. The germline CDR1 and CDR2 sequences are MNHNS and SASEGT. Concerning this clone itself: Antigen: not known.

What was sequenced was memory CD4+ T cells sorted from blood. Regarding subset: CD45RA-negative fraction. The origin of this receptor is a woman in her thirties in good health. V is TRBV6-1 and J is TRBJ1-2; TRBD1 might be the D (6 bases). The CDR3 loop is CASRDKQGGHGYTF. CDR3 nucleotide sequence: TGTGCCAGCAGGGATAAACAGGGAGGGCATGGCTACACCTTC.